This TCR beta chain was profiled in a study of T cell responses to AZD1222 COVID-19 vaccine. General observations from the study: Clonal diversity may have been underestimated, and the donors were mostly white British, with more females than males. The span of vaccine-associated CD4 TCRs extended across spike, with dominance at 160-218 and 743-854. It was only a handful of AZD1222 recipients who were seropositive at baseline.

Second-dose timings of about 4 or about 12 weeks were pooled. TCRdb's copy holds only in-frame clones and misses some; the assay was immunoSEQ multiplex PCR. This table holds about 180,000 clones, approximately 90% found once. Turning to this clone: As yet, its antigen is unknown.

The sequence came from an adult who received the AZD1222 COVID-19 vaccine. The sequenced sample was peripheral blood, obtained 28 days after the second AZD1222 dose.

The CDR3 DNA sequence: TGTGCCAGCACCACATCCGGGACGGGAGTAGTTCCCCTCCACTTT. Protein sequence: CASTTSGTGVVPLHF. The genes are TRBV6-5 and TRBJ1-6, with D possibly being TRBD1 (5 bases). CDR3 length: 15 amino acids. CDR1 and CDR2 from the germline V gene are MNHEY and SVGAGI. Trimming cost V 7 bases and J 13 bases, with 23 bases left between them.